This T cell receptor beta chain appears in the sequencing data of a study of CD4+ T cells in melanoma. Study-wide findings and caveats: Neoantigen-specific CD4+ T cells in melanoma reportedly had diverse differentiation states.

Using immunoSEQ multiplex PCR, the repertoire was profiled, and TCRdb retains in-frame clones only, with some absent. Altogether about 140,000 clones are present, about 93% being singletons, with the ten largest covering 1.5%. Germline V gene data show CDR1 as SNHLY and CDR2 as FYNNEI. This CDR3 has 12 residues. V was clipped by 6 bases and J by 6 bases; unmatched bases: 3. This clone is a singleton in its sample. What it binds is unknown. The gene calls are TRBV2 and TRBJ2-3; 7 bases are a match to TRBD2. This sequence was found in a human donor with melanoma. In DNA form, the CDR3 reads TGTGCCAGCAGCGGGGGGTCGGATACGCAGTATTTT. This translates into CASSGGSDTQYF.